A single sample is the source of the 20 T cell receptor beta chains below, sequenced in a study of metastatic and nonmetastatic thyroid tumors. TCRdb re-clonotyped the PCR reads via MiXCR. The data contain about 16,000 clones, roughly 27% of them seen just once; the ten biggest clones take up roughly 13%. Thyroid surgery was preceded by no treatment in any patient. The specimen sequenced was adjacent normal tissue. The source of these receptors is a female donor with papillary thyroid cancer or a benign thyroid nodule (not recorded which). Some clones in this sample may be carry-over from other donors' samples.

In this sample, this clone turned up a few times. Within the sample, other DNA sequences also encode this same CDR3. The chain combines TRBV18 with TRBJ2-2; D uncertain. CDR3 size: 13 residues. Trimming left V 3 bases short and J 0 bases short, with 2 bases between. Germline CDR1 and CDR2: KGHSH and LQKENI. This chain's CDR3 is CASSPANTGELFF. The DNA for the CDR3 is TGTGCCAGCTCACCGGCGAACACCGGGGAGCTGTTTTTT. The whole variable domain, filled in from reference TRBV18 and TRBJ2-2, reads NAGVMQNPRHLVRRRGQEARLRCSPMKGHSHVYWYRQLPEEGLKFMVYLQKENIIDESGMPKERFSAEFPKEGPSILRIQQVVRGDSAAYFCASSPANTGELFFGEGSRLTVL.

This clone was detected only a few times. The V call is TRBV7-2, the J call TRBJ2-6; tentatively, D is TRBD1 (6 bases). The CDR3 length is 13 residues. The V end was cut by 4 bases, the J end by 8 bases, with 9 bases between. CDR1 is SGHTA and CDR2 is FQGNSA in the germline V gene. The CDR3 nucleotides read TGTGCCAGCAGCTCTCAGGGGTCCAACGTCCTGACTTTC. It codes for CASSSQGSNVLTF.

This clone was observed a handful of times. CDR3 in amino acids: CASSMGHTGELFF. CDR3 in DNA: TGTGCCAGTAGTATGGGGCACACCGGGGAGCTGTTTTTT. The chain links TRBV19 to TRBJ2-2; possibly TRBD1 for D (5 bases). Germline CDR1 and CDR2: LNHDA and SQIVND (reference sequence). There are 13 residues in the CDR3. Trimming cost V 3 bases and J 3 bases, with 5 bases left between them.

The chain links TRBV2 to TRBJ1-1; D uncertain. This CDR3 is 11 amino acids long. Germline values: CDR1 SNHLY, CDR2 FYNNEI. V was clipped by 6 bases and J by 6 bases, with 8 bases between them. CDR3 coding DNA: TGTGCCAGCAGGGGCGGGGCTGAAGCTTTCTTT. Its protein is CASRGGAEAFF.

This chain joins TRBV5-1 and TRBJ1-1; tentative D call: TRBD1 (5 bases). Trimming pared 6 bases from V and 1 base from J, leaving 13 bases between. CDR1 is SGHRS, CDR2 YFSETQ, per germline. The CDR3 runs to 14 residues. As DNA, the CDR3 is TGCGCCAGCACGAGGGGACGGCCGAACACTGAAGCTTTCTTT. Protein product: CASTRGRPNTEAFF.

This clone appeared a few times. The genes are TRBV6-1 and TRBJ2-1, with D maybe TRBD1 (5 bases). This CDR3 comprises 15 residues. Germline V gene lookup returns CDR1 MNHNS and CDR2 SASEGT. V was cut by 4 bases and J by 2 bases, with 12 bases left in between. DNA of the CDR3: TGTGCCAGCAGTGGCTCTGGGGCAGCCTACAATGAGCAGTTCTTC. Protein: CASSGSGAAYNEQFF.

Turning to this clone: One junction end disagrees with the germline gene, perhaps due to a read error. The chain couples TRBV6-5 to TRBJ1-1; a possible D gene is TRBD1 (5 bases). The CDR3 covers 11 residues. CDR1 is MNHEY and CDR2 is SVGAGI in the germline V gene. CDR3 residues: CASSWTGHRLF. The CDR3 DNA reads as TGTGCCAGCAGTTGGACTGGTCACAGGCTCTTT.

The chain is built from TRBV20-1 and TRBJ2-7; D uncertain. V was cut by 0 bases and J by 1 base, with 7 bases left in between. CDR1 is DFQATT and CDR2 is SNEGSKA in the germline V gene (reference sequence). The CDR3 covers 13 residues. CDR3 residues: CSARDLASYEQYF. CDR3 DNA: TGCAGTGCTAGAGATCTTGCGTCCTACGAGCAGTACTTC.

V usage is TRBV6-1 and J usage is TRBJ2-7; D gene uncertain. This CDR3 contains 13 residues. From germline, CDR1 is MNHNS and CDR2 SASEGT. Trimming pared 10 bases from V and 7 bases from J, leaving 20 bases between. The CDR3, as DNA: TGTGCCATCTCTGTGGGAATTCAGTGGGAGCAGTACTTC. Residues: CAISVGIQWEQYF.

The sample holds a few counts of this clone. The germline gene is not matched at one end of the junction; a read error may be the cause. The chain joins TRBV6-2 or TRBV6-3 to TRBJ1-5; no reliable D call. The CDR3 extends over 14 amino acids. Germline CDR1 is MNHEY and CDR2 is SVGEGT. The CDR3 loop is CVSSYGSDNQPQHF. The DNA of the CDR3 is TGTGTCAGCAGTTATGGCAGCGATAATCAGCCCCAGCATTTT.

This clone was counted between two and nine times. V usage is TRBV6-1 and J usage is TRBJ1-1; 7 nucleotides align to TRBD1. CDR3 length: 13 residues. V shed 6 bases, J shed 3 bases, and the junction held 4 bases outside the gene matches. Germline V lookup: CDR1 MNHNS, CDR2 SASEGT. The CDR3 is CASRPDRDTEAFF. The CDR3 DNA sequence: TGTGCCAGCAGACCCGACAGGGACACTGAAGCTTTCTTT.

This clone came up a few times. The V and J genes are TRBV28 and TRBJ1-1; no clear D gene. The CDR3 is 13 amino acids. Germline CDR1 MDHEN, CDR2 SYDVKM. Between the trimmed V and J ends, which lost 6 bases and 1 base, there was a span of 9 bases. The DNA for the CDR3 is TGTGCCAGCAGCTTCCTACGGAACACTGAAGCTTTCTTT. Translated, it gives CASSFLRNTEAFF.

The V call is TRBV20-1, the J call TRBJ2-7; D perhaps matches TRBD2 (5 bases). Deletions cut 5 bases from V and 5 bases from J, with 13 bases between. Germline CDR1 and CDR2: DFQATT and SNEGSKA (reference sequence). The CDR3 length is 12 residues. CDR3 sequence: CSAYEGQDEQYF. The DNA for the CDR3 is TGCAGTGCTTACGAGGGTCAGGACGAGCAGTACTTC.

This clone has only a few counts. The CDR3 sequence is CASSMFRGRTYEQYF. DNA of the CDR3: TGTGCCAGTAGTATGTTCAGGGGGCGAACCTACGAGCAGTACTTC. The rearrangement links TRBV19 to TRBJ2-7, with 8 positions matching TRBD1. J was trimmed by 2 bases and V by 3 bases; bases with no gene match: 6. The CDR3 runs to 15 residues. Germline V CDR1 and CDR2: LNHDA, SQIVND (reference sequence).

Only a few counts were recorded for this clone. The chain is built from TRBV6-1 and TRBJ2-1, with 7 bases aligning to TRBD1. This CDR3 region has 12 residues. Germline loops: CDR1 MNHNS, CDR2 SASEGT. The J segment lost 10 bases and the V segment lost 6 bases, leaving 6 bases of the junction unmatched. Here the CDR3 reads CASRQGPGEQFF. The CDR3 coding sequence is TGTGCCAGCAGACAGGGGCCAGGGGAGCAGTTCTTC.

The V gene is TRBV18, the J gene TRBJ2-5; no clear D. Trimming took off 2 bases at V and 5 bases at J, with 9 bases between the two ends. Germline V gene lookup returns CDR1 KGHSH and CDR2 LQKENI. This CDR3 comprises 13 residues. CDR3 nucleotides: TGTGCCAGCTCACCAGCTAATTCCGAGACCCAGTACTTC. It yields the protein CASSPANSETQYF.

This clone has just a few counts. This rearrangement joins TRBV13 to TRBJ1-2; 11 nucleotides agree with TRBD1. The CDR3 covers 11 residues. CDR1 is PRHDT and CDR2 is FYEKMQ in the germline V gene (reference sequence). With V trimmed by 3 bases and J by 13 bases, 1 base remained unmatched. The chain's CDR3 is CASSLGQGGTF. CDR3 nucleotides: TGTGCCAGCAGCTTGGGACAGGGGGGCACCTTC.

V usage is TRBV27 and J usage is TRBJ2-3; 7 bases line up with TRBD2. CDR3 size: 14 residues. The V and J ends lost 3 bases and 8 bases, in that order; junction bases with no gene match: 8. Germline CDR1 reads MNHEY; CDR2 reads SMNVEV (reference sequence). CDR3 in DNA: TGTGCCAGCAGTTTCGGGGGACTAAGGCGTACGCAGTATTTT. Protein product: CASSFGGLRRTQYF.

This chain uses TRBV2 with TRBJ2-7; D gene uncertain. Looked up from germline, CDR1 is SNHLY and CDR2 is FYNNEI. The V end was cut by 8 bases, the J end by 3 bases, with 11 bases between. This CDR3 spans 12 amino acids. The CDR3 nucleotides are TGTGCCAGCGGCGACCCGAACTACGAGCAGTACTTC. Its translation: CASGDPNYEQYF.

The V and J genes are TRBV6-1 and TRBJ2-1; 14 bases are shared with TRBD2. The CDR3 spans 17 residues. With 6 bases clipped from V and 4 bases from J, the junction kept 8 bases outside the gene matches. Per the germline V gene, CDR1 is MNHNS and CDR2 is SASEGT. In DNA, the CDR3 is TGTGCCAGCAGGGACCGACTAGCGGGAGGGGTTTACAATGAGCAGTTCTTC. Protein sequence: CASRDRLAGGVYNEQFF.